What follows are 10 T cell receptor beta chains derived from one specimen sequenced in a study of CD8+ T cells in alopecia areata. Specified treatment: oral pan-JAK inhibitor, 5-10 mg twice daily. cDNA prepared by RNA extraction and subsequent reverse transcription served as the template for sequencing. The data were produced by immunoSEQ multiplex PCR, yet TCRdb's version contains in-frame clones alone and is incomplete. The data show about 160,000 clones, less than 70% seen once. The material sequenced was CD4+ T cells sorted from blood, taken at week 4, from a patient treated with tofacitinib. The receptors come from a human donor with alopecia areata.

This clone was detected only once. The rearrangement joins TRBV30 to TRBJ1-4, with D possibly TRBD1 on 5 matching bases. The CDR3 is made up of 14 amino acids. The germline CDR1 and CDR2 sequences are GTSNPN and SVGIG (reference sequence). V was cut by 0 bases and J by 8 bases, with 13 bases left in between. CDR3: CAWSVKGPAEKLFF. The CDR3 DNA reads TGTGCCTGGAGTGTCAAGGGGCCGGCCGAAAAACTGTTTTTT.

V is TRBV4-3 and J is TRBJ2-2; a weak D match, TRBD1 (5 bases). Germline CDR1 reads LGHNA; CDR2 reads YSLEER. V was cut by 0 bases and J by 6 bases, with 11 bases left in between. CDR3 length equals 15 residues. This CDR3 is CASSQDLGVPGELFF. In nucleotides, the CDR3 is TGCGCCAGCAGCCAAGATTTAGGGGTTCCCGGGGAGCTGTTTTTT.

The chain employs TRBV7-3 and TRBJ2-1; 7 bases fit TRBD1. CDR1 and CDR2 (germline): SGHTA, FQGTGA. The CDR3 sequence is 17 residues long. The ends lost 5 bases at V and 0 bases at J; junction bases unmatched: 10. The CDR3 loop reads CASSLLGTASSYNEQFF. In nucleotides, the CDR3 is TGTGCCAGCAGCCTCCTCGGGACAGCGAGCTCCTACAATGAGCAGTTCTTC. The variable domain in full, with the rest retrieved from reference TRBV7-3 and TRBJ2-1, is GAGVSQTPSNKVTEKGKYVELRCDPISGHTALYWYRQSLGQGPEFLIYFQGTGAADDSGLPNDRFFAVRPEGSVSTLKIQRTERGDSAVYLCASSLLGTASSYNEQFFGPGTRLTVL.

The V call is TRBV29-1, the J call TRBJ2-5; D uncertain. Deletions cut 0 bases from V and 6 bases from J, with 11 bases between. Germline lookup yields CDR1 SQVTM and CDR2 ANQGSEA. CDR3 size: 13 residues. Here the CDR3 reads CSVEDHIGQTQYF. The CDR3 bases are TGCAGCGTTGAAGATCACATCGGGCAGACCCAGTACTTC.

The genes are TRBV9 and TRBJ2-1; 9 positions agree with TRBD2. V lost 2 bases to trimming and J lost 9 bases; unmatched junction nucleotides: 6. The CDR3 spans 14 residues. CDR1 SGDLS and CDR2 YYNGEE come from the germline V gene. As DNA, the CDR3 is TGTGCCAGCAGCGTGGGCGGGGGGGCCTCTGAGCAGTTCTTC. Amino acids: CASSVGGGASEQFF.

This clone was counted between two and nine times. One end of the junction fails to match germline, which may point to a read error. This chain uses TRBV10-3 with TRBJ2-2; unclear D gene. This CDR3 region has 13 residues. Looked up from germline, CDR1 is ENHRY and CDR2 is SYGVKD. CDR3 residues: CATSELRTRELFF. DNA of the CDR3: TGTGCCACTTCAGAACTTCGCACCCGGGAGCTGTTTTTT.

In its sample, this clone was seen a few times. The V gene is TRBV25-1, the J gene TRBJ2-1; 9 nucleotides agree with TRBD1. Trimming cost V 7 bases and J 7 bases; bases outside gene matches: 8. CDR3 length: 14 amino acids. Per germline, CDR1 MGHDK and CDR2 SYGVNS. CDR3 bases: TGTGCCAGCACAACAGGGGGCGCAAAAAATGAGCAGTTCTTC. This translates into CASTTGGAKNEQFF.

The chain has TRBV30 and TRBJ2-1; D is ambiguous. This CDR3 has 14 residues. Between the trimmed V and J ends, which lost 0 bases and 8 bases, there was a span of 14 bases. The germline V gene has CDR1 GTSNPN and CDR2 SVGIG (reference sequence). CDR3 coding DNA: TGTGCCTGGAGTGTACGGGCCGGTTGGGATGAGCAGTTCTTC. Translated: CAWSVRAGWDEQFF. The full variable domain, its missing parts supplied by reference TRBV30 and TRBJ2-1, is SQTIHQWPATLVQPVGSPLSLECTVEGTSNPNLYWYRQAAGRGLQLLFYSVGIGQISSEVPQNLSASRPQDRQFILSSKKLLLSDSGFYLCAWSVRAGWDEQFFGPGTRLTVL.

The rearrangement links TRBV25-1 to TRBJ1-1; 8 nucleotides match TRBD1. The ends lost 6 bases at V and 4 bases at J; junction bases unmatched: 4. The CDR3 has 13 amino acids. Germline V lookup: CDR1 MGHDK, CDR2 SYGVNS. The CDR3 reads CASSNTGGTEAFF. The DNA of the CDR3 is TGTGCCAGCAGCAATACAGGGGGCACTGAAGCTTTCTTT.

This chain joins TRBV5-4 and TRBJ2-3; D unresolved. The V and J ends lost 7 bases and 1 base respectively, with 7 bases between them. Germline lookup yields CDR1 SGHNT and CDR2 YYREEE (reference sequence). The CDR3 totals 12 residues. DNA for the CDR3: TGTGCCAGCGGGTATGGCACAGATACGCAGTATTTT. Protein: CASGYGTDTQYF. Combining the CDR3 with reference TRBV5-4 and TRBJ2-3 gives the whole variable domain ETGVTQSPTHLIKTRGQQVTLRCSSQSGHNTVSWYQQALGQGPQFIFQYYREEENGRGNFPPRFSGLQFPNYSSELNVNALELDDSALYLCASGYGTDTQYFGPGTRLTVL.